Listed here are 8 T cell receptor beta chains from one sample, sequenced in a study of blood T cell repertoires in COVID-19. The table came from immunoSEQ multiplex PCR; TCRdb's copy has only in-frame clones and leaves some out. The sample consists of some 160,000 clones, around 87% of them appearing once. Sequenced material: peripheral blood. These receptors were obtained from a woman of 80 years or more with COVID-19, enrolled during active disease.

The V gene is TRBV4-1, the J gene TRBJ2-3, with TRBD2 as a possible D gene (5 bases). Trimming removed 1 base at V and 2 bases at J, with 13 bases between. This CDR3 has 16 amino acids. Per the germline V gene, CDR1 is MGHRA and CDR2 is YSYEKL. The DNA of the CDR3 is TGCGCCAGCAGCCAAGGGCTAGCCCAGGCCACAGATACGCAGTATTTT. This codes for CASSQGLAQATDTQYF.

The CDR3 coding sequence is TGTGCCAGCAGCTTACCGGGGGAAGGAAACACCATATATTTT. It encodes CASSLPGEGNTIYF. The chain carries TRBV5-4 and TRBJ1-3; D possibly corresponds to TRBD1 (5 bases). Between the trimmed V and J ends, which lost 2 bases and 4 bases, there was a span of 10 bases. Germline CDR1 and CDR2: SGHNT and YYREEE (reference sequence). This CDR3 has 14 residues.

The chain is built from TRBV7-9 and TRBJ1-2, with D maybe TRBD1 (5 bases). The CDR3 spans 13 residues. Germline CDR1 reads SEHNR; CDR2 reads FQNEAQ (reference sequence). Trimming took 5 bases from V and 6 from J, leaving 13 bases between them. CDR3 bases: TGTGCCAGCAGCCTCAGGGTGTTCGATGGCTACACCTTC. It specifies CASSLRVFDGYTF.

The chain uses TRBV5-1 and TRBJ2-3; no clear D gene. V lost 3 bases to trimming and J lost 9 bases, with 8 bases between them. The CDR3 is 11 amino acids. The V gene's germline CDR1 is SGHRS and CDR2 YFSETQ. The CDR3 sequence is CASSSRETQYF. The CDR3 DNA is TGCGCCAGCAGCTCTAGAGAAACGCAGTATTTT. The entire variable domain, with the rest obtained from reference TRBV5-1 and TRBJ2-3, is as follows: KAGVTQTPRYLIKTRGQQVTLSCSPISGHRSVSWYQQTPGQGLQFLFEYFSETQRNKGNFPGRFSGRQFSNSRSEMNVSTLELGDSALYLCASSSRETQYFGPGTRLTVL.

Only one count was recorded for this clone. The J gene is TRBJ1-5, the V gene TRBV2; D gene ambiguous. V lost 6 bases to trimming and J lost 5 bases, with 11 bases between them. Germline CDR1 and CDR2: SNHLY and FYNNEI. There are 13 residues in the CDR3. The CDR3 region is CASSQEGYQPQHF. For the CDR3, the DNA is TGTGCCAGCAGCCAGGAGGGATATCAGCCCCAGCATTTT.

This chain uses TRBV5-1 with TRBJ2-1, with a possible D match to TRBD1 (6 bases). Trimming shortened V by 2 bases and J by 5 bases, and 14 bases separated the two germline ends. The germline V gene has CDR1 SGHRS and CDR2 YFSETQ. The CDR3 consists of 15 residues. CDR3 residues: CASSFIGGLDNEQFF. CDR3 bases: TGCGCCAGCAGCTTTATAGGGGGATTAGACAATGAGCAGTTCTTC.

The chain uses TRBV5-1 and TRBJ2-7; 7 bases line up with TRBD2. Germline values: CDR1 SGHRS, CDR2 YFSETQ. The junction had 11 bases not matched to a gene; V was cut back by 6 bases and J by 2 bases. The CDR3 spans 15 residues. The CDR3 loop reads CASTQTTSEPYEQYF. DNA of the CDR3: TGCGCCAGCACCCAAACAACTAGCGAGCCCTACGAGCAGTACTTC.

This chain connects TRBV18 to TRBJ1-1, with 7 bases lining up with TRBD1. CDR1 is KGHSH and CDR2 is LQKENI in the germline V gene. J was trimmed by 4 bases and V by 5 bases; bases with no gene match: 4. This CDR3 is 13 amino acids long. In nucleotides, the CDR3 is TGTGCCAGCTCAGCCGACAGGGCCACTGAAGCTTTCTTT. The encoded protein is CASSADRATEAFF. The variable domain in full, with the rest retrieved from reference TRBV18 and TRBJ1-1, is NAGVMQNPRHLVRRRGQEARLRCSPMKGHSHVYWYRQLPEEGLKFMVYLQKENIIDESGMPKERFSAEFPKEGPSILRIQQVVRGDSAAYFCASSADRATEAFFGQGTRLTVV.